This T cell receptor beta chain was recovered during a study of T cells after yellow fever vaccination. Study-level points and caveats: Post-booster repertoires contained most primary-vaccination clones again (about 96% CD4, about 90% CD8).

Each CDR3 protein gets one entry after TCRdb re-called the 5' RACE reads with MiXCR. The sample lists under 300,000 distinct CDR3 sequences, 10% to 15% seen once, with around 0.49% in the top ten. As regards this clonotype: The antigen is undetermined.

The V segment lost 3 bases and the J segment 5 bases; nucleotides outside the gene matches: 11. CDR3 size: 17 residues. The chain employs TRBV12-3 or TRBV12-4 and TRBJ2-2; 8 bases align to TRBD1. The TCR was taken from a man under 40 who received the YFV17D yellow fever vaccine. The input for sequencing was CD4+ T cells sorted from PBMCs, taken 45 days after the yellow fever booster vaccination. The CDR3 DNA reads TGTGCCAGCAGTTTGGGGGCAGGGGGCGGATTTACCGGGGAGCTGTTTTTT. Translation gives CASSLGAGGGFTGELFF.